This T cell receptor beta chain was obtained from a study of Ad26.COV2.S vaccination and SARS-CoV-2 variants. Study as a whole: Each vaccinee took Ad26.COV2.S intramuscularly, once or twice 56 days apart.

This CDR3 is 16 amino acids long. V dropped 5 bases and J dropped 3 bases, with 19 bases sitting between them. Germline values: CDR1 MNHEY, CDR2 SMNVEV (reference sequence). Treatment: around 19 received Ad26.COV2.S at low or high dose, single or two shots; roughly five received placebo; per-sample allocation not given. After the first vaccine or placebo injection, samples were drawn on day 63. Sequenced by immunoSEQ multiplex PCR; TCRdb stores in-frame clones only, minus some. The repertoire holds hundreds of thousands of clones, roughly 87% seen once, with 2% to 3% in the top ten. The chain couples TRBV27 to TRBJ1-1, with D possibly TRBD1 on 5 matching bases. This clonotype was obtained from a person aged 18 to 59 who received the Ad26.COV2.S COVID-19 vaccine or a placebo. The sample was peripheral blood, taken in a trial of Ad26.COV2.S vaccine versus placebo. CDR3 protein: CASSPSYGGRYTEAFF. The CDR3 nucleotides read TGTGCCAGCAGTCCATCCTACGGGGGGAGGTACACTGAAGCTTTCTTT.